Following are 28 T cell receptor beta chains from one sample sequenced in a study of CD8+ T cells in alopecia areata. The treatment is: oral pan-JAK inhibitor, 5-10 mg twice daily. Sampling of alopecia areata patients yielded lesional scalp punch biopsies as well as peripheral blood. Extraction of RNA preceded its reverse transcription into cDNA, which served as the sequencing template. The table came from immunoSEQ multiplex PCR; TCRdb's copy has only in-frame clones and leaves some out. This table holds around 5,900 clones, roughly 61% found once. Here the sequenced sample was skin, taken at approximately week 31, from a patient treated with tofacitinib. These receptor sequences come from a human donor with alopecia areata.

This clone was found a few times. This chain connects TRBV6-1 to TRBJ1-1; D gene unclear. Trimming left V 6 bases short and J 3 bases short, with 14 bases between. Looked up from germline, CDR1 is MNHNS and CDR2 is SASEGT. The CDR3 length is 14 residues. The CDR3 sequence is CASSPLGIDTEAFF. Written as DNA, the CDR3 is TGTGCCAGCAGCCCCCTAGGGATCGACACTGAAGCTTTCTTT.

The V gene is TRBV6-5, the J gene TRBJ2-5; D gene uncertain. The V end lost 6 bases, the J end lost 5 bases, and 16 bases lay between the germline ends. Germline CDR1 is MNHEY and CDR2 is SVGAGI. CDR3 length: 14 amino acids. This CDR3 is CASSPRFRQETQYF. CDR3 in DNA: TGTGCCAGCAGCCCAAGGTTCCGCCAGGAGACCCAGTACTTC.

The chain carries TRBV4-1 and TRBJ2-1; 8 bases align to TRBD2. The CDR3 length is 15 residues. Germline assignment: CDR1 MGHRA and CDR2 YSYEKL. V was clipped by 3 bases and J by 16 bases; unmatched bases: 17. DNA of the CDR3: TGCGCCAGCAGCCAGGGGGGAGCGGGGGAGGGCCGAGGATTCTTC. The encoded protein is CASSQGGAGEGRGFF.

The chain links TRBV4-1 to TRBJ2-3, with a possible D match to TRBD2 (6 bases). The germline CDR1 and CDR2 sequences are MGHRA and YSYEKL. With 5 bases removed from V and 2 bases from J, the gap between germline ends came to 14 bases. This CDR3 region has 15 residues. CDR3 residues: CASSYSGSSTDTQYF. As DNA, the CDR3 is TGCGCCAGCAGCTACAGCGGGTCCTCCACAGATACGCAGTATTTT.

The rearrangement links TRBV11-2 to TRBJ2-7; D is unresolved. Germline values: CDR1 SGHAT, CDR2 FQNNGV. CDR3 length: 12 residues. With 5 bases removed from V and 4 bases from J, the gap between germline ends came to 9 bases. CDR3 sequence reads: CASSRWTYEQYF. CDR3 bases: TGTGCCAGCAGCCGCTGGACGTACGAGCAGTACTTC. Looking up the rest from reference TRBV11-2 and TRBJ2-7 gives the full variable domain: EAGVAQSPRYKIIEKRQSVAFWCNPISGHATLYWYQQILGQGPKLLIQFQNNGVVDDSQLPKDRFSAERLKGVDSTLKIQPAKLEDSAVYLCASSRWTYEQYFGPGTRLTVT.

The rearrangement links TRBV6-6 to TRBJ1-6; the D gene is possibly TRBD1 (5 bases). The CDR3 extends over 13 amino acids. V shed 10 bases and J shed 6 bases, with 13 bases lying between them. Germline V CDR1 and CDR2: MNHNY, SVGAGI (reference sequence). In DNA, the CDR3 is TGTGCCACAAAGACAGACACTAATTCACCCCTCCACTTT. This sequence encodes CATKTDTNSPLHF.

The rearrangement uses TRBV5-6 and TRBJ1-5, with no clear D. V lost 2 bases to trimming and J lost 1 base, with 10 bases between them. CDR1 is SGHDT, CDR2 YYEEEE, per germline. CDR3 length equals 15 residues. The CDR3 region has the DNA TGTGCCAGCAGCTTTATGGGTTACAGCAATCAGCCCCAGCATTTT. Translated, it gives CASSFMGYSNQPQHF.

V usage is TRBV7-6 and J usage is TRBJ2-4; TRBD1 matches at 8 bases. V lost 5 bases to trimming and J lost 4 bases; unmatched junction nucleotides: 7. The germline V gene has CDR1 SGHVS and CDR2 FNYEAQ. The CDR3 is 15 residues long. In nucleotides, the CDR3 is TGTGCCAGCAGCCCGAATGGACAGGGTAAAAACATTCAGTACTTC. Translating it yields CASSPNGQGKNIQYF.

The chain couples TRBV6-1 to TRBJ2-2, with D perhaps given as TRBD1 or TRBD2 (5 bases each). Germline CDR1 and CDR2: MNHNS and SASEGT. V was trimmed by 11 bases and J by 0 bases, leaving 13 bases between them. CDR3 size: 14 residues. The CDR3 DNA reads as TGTGCCGGTCATCGGGGCCCGAACACCGGGGAGCTGTTTTTT. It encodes CAGHRGPNTGELFF.

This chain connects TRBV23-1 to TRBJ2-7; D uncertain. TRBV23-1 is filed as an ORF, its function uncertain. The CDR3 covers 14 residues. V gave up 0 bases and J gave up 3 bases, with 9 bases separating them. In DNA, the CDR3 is TGCGCCAGCAGTCAATCGAACAGATTCTACGAGCAGTACTTC. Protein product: CASSQSNRFYEQYF.

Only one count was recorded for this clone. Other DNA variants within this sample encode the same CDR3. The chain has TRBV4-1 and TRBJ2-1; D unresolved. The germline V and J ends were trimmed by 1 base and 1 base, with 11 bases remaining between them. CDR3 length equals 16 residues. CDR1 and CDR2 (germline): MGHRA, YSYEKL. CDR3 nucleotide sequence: TGCGCCAGCAGCCAAGTCGACCTAATTTCCTACAATGAGCAGTTCTTC. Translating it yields CASSQVDLISYNEQFF.

CDR3 sequence: CASSLALWTSGAPNSYNEQFF. The CDR3 bases are TGCGCCAGCAGCTTGGCCTTGTGGACTAGCGGAGCCCCCAACTCCTACAATGAGCAGTTCTTC. This chain joins TRBV5-1 and TRBJ2-1; 10 bases agree with TRBD2. The J segment lost 0 bases and the V segment lost 0 bases, leaving 15 bases of the junction unmatched. The CDR3 covers 21 residues. Per germline, CDR1 SGHRS and CDR2 YFSETQ.

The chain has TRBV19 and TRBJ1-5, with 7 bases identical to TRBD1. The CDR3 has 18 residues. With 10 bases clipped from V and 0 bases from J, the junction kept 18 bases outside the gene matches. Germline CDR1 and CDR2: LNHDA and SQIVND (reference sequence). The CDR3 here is CATMGGQVVSYSNQPQHF. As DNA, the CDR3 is TGTGCCACGATGGGCGGACAGGTCGTATCTTATAGCAATCAGCCCCAGCATTTT.

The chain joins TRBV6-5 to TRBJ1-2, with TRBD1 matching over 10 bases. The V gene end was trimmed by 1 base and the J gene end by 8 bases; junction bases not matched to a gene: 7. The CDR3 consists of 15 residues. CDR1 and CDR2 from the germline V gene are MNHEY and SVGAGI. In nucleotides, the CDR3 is TGTGCCAGCAGTTACTTGGACAGGGGGTCGAGGGGCTACACCTTC. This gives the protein CASSYLDRGSRGYTF.

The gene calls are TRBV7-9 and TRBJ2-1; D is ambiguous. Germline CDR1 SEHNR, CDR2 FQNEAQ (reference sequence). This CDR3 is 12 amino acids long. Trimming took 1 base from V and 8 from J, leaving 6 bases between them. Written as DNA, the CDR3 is TGTGCCAGCAGCTTAGGAGTGGATGAGCAGTTCTTC. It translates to CASSLGVDEQFF.

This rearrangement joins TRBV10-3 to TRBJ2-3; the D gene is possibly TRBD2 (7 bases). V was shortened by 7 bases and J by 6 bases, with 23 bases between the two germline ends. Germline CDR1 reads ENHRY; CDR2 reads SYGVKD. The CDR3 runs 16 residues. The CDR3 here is CAINSFGGGRKDTQYF. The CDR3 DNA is TGTGCCATCAACTCCTTTGGGGGGGGCAGGAAGGATACGCAGTATTTT.

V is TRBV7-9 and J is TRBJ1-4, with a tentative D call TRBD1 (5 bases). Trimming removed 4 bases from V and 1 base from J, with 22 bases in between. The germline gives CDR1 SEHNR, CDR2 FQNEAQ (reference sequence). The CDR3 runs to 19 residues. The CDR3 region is CASSSGQAGGRKTNEKLFF. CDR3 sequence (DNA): TGTGCCAGCAGCTCGGGGCAGGCAGGAGGACGAAAAACTAATGAAAAACTGTTTTTT.

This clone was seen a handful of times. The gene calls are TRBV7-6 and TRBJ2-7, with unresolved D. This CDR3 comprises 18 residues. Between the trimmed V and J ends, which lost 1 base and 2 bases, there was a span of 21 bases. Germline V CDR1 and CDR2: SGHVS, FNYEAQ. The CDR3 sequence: CASSLGRAKGPNTYEQYF. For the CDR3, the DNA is TGTGCCAGCAGCTTAGGTAGGGCGAAAGGGCCCAACACCTACGAGCAGTACTTC.

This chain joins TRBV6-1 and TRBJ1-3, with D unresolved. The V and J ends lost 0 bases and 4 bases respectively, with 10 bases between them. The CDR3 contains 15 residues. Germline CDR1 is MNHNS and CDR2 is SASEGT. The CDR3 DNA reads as TGTGCCAGCAGTGAAGCGCGAATGGAAGGAAACACCATATATTTT. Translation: CASSEARMEGNTIYF.

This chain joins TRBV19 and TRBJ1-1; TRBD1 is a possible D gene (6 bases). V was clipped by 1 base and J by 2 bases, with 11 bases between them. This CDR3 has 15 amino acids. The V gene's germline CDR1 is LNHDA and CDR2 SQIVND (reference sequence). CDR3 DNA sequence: TGTGCCAGTAGTATAGCCGCGGGGACAAACACTGAAGCTTTCTTT. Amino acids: CASSIAAGTNTEAFF.

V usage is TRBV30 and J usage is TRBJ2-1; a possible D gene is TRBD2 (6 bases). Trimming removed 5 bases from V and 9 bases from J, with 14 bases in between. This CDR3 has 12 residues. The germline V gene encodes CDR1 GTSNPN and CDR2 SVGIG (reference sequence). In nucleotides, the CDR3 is TGTGCCTGGGCTGGGACTCGGACTGAGCAGTTCTTC. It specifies CAWAGTRTEQFF. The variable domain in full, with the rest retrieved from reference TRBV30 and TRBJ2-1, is SQTIHQWPATLVQPVGSPLSLECTVEGTSNPNLYWYRQAAGRGLQLLFYSVGIGQISSEVPQNLSASRPQDRQFILSSKKLLLSDSGFYLCAWAGTRTEQFFGPGTRLTVL.

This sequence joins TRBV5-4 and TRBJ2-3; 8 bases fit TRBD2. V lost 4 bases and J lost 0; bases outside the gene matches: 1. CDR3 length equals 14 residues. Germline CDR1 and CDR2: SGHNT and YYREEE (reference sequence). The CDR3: CASSGLASTDTQYF. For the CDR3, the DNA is TGTGCCAGCAGCGGACTAGCTAGCACAGATACGCAGTATTTT.

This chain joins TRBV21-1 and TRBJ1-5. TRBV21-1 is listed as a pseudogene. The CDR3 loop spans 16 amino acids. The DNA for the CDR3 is TGTGCCAGCAGCAAAGGACTGAAGGGAGGCAATCAGCCCCAGCATTTT. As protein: CASSKGLKGGNQPQHF.

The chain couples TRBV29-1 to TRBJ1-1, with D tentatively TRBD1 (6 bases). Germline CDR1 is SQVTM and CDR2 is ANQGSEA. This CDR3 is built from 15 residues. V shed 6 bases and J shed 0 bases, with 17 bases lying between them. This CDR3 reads CSVLPGGLMNTEAFF. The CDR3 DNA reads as TGCAGCGTCCTACCCGGGGGCCTAATGAACACTGAAGCTTTCTTT.

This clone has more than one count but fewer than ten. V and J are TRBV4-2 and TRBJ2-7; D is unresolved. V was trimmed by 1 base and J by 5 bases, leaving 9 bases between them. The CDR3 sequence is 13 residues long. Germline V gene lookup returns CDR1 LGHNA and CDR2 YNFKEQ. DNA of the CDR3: TGTGCCAGCAGCCAAGTTGGAGACGACGAGCAGTACTTC. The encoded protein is CASSQVGDDEQYF.

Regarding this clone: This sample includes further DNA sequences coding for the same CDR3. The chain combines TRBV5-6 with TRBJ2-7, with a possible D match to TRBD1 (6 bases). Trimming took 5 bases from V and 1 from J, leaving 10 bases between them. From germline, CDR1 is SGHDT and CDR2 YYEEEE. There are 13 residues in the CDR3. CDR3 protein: CASSPTGSYEQYF. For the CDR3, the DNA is TGTGCCAGCAGTCCCACAGGGTCCTACGAGCAGTACTTC.

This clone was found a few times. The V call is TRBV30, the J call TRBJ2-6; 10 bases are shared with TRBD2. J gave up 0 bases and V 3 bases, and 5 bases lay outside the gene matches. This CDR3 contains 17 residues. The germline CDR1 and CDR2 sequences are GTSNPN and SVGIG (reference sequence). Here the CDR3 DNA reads TGTGCCTGGAGGACTAGCGGGCCGAGCTCTGGGGCCAACGTCCTGACTTTC. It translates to CAWRTSGPSSGANVLTF.

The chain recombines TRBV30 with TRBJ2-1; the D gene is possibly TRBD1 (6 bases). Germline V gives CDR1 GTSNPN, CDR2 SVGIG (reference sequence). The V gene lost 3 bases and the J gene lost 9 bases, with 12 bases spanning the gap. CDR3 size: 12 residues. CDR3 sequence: CAWSFRRGEQFF. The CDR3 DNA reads TGTGCCTGGAGCTTTCGCAGGGGTGAGCAGTTCTTC.